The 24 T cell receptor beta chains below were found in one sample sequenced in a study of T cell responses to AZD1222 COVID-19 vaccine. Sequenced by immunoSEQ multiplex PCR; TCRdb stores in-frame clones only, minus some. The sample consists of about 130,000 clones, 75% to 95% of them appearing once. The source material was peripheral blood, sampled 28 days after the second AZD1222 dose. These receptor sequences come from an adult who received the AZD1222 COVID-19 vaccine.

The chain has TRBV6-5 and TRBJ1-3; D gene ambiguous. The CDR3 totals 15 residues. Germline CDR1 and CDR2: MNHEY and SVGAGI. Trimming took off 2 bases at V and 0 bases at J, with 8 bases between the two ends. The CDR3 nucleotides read TGTGCCAGCAGTTACCCTCGGGGCTCTGGAAACACCATATATTTT. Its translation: CASSYPRGSGNTIYF.

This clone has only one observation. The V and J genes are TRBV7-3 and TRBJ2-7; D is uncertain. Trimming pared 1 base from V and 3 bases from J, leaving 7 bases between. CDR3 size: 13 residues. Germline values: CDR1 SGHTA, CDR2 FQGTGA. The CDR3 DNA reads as TGTGCCAGCAGCTTAAGTCCTAGCTACGAGCAGTACTTC. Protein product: CASSLSPSYEQYF. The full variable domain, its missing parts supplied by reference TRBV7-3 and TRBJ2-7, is GAGVSQTPSNKVTEKGKYVELRCDPISGHTALYWYRQSLGQGPEFLIYFQGTGAADDSGLPNDRFFAVRPEGSVSTLKIQRTERGDSAVYLCASSLSPSYEQYFGPGTRLTVT.

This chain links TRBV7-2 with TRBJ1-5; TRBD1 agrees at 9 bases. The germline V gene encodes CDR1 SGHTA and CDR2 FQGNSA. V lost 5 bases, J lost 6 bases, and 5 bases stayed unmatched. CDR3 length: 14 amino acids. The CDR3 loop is CASSPTGGIQPQHF. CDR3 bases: TGTGCCAGCAGCCCGACAGGGGGAATTCAGCCCCAGCATTTT.

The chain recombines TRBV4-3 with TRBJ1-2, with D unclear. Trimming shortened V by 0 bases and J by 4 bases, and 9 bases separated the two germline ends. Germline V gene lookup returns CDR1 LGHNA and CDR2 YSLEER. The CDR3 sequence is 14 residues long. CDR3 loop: CASSQEGIGYGYTF. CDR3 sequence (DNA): TGCGCCAGCAGCCAAGAGGGGATAGGCTATGGCTACACCTTC.

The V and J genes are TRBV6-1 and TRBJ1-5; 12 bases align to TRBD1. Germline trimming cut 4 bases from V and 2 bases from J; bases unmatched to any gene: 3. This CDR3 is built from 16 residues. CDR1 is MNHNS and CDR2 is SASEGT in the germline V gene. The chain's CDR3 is CASSGGTGGGNQPQHF. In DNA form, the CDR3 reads TGTGCCAGCAGTGGGGGGACAGGGGGCGGCAATCAGCCCCAGCATTTT.

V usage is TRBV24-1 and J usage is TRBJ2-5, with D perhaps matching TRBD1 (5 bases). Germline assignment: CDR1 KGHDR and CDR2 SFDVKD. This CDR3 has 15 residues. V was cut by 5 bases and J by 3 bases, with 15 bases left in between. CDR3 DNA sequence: TGTGCCACCAGTGGCAGGGATAGTCCCAAAGAGACCCAGTACTTC. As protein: CATSGRDSPKETQYF.

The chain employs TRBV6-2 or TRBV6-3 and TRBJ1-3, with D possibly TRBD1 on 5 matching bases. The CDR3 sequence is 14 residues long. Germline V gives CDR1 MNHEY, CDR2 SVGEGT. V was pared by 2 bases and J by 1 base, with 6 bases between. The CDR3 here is CASSYEGSGNTIYF. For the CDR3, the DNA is TGTGCCAGCAGTTACGAGGGGTCTGGAAACACCATATATTTT.

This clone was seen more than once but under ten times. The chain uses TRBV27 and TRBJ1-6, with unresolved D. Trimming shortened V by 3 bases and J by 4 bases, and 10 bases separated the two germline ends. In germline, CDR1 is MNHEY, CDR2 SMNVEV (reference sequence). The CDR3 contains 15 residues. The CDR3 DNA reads TGTGCCAGCAGTTTGCCCTTAGGGTATAATTCACCCCTCCACTTT. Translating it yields CASSLPLGYNSPLHF.

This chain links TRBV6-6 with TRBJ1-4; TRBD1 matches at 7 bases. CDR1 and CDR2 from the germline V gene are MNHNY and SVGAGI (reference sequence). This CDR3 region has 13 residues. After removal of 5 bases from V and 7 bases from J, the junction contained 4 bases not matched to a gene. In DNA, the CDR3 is TGTGCCAGCAGTCGACAGGGAGGTGAAAAACTGTTTTTT. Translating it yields CASSRQGGEKLFF.

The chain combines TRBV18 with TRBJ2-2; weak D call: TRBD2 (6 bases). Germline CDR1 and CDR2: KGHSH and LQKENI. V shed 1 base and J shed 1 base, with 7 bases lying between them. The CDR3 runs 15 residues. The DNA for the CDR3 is TGTGCCAGCTCACCACTGGGAGGGAACACCGGGGAGCTGTTTTTT. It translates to CASSPLGGNTGELFF.

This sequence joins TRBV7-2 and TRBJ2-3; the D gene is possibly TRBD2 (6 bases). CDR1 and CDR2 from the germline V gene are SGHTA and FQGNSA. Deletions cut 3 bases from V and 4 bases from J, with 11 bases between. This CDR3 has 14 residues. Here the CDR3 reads CASSFQRAPDTQYF. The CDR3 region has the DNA TGTGCCAGCAGCTTCCAGCGGGCACCAGATACGCAGTATTTT.

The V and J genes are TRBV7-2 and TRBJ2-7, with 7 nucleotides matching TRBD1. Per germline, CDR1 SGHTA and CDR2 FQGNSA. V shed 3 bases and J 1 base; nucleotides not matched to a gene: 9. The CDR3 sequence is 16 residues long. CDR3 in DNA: TGTGCCAGCAGCTTCTTTCCCGGGACAGCATCCTACGAGCAGTACTTC. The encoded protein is CASSFFPGTASYEQYF.

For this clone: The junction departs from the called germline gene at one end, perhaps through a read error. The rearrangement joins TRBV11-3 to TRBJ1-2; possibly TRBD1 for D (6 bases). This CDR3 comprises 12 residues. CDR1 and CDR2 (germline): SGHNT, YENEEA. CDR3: CASSLSNGQPAF. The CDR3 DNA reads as TGTGCCAGCAGCTTAAGCAACGGACAGCCCGCCTTC.

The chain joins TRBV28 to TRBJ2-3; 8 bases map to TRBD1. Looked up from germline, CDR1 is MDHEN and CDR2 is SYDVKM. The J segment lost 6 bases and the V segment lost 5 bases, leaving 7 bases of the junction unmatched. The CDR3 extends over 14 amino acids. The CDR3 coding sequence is TGTGCCAGCAGTATCACAGGGGGTGGGGATACGCAGTATTTT. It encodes CASSITGGGDTQYF.

The CDR3 DNA is TGTGCCAGTCAAAATCAGGGGTACGAGCAGTACGTC. Translating it yields CASQNQGYEQYV. The rearrangement joins TRBV6-5 to TRBJ2-7; tentatively, D is TRBD1 (6 bases). From germline, CDR1 is MNHEY and CDR2 SVGAGI. The germline V and J ends were trimmed by 9 bases and 4 bases, with 13 bases remaining between them. This CDR3 contains 12 residues.

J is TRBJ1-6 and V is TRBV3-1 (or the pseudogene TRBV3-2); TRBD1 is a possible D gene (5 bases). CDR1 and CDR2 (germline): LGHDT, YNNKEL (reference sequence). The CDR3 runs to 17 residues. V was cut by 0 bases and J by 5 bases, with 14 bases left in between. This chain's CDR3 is CASSQDFGTIDNSPLHF. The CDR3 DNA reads TGTGCCAGCAGCCAAGATTTCGGGACTATAGATAATTCACCCCTCCACTTT.

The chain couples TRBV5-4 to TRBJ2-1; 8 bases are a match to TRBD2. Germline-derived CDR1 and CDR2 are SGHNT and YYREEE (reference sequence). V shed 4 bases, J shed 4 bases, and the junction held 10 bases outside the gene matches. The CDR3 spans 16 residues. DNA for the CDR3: TGTGCCAGCAGCCCTGACGGCGGGGGGAATTACAATGAGCAGTTCTTC. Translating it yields CASSPDGGGNYNEQFF. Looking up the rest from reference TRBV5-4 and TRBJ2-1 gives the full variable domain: ETGVTQSPTHLIKTRGQQVTLRCSSQSGHNTVSWYQQALGQGPQFIFQYYREEENGRGNFPPRFSGLQFPNYSSELNVNALELDDSALYLCASSPDGGGNYNEQFFGPGTRLTVL.

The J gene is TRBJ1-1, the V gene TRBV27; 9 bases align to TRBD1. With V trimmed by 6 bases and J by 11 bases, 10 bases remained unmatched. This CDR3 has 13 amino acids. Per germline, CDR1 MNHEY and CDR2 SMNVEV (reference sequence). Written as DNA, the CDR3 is TGTGCCAGCAGGTCCGGGACAGGGTCATGGGCTTTCTTT. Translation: CASRSGTGSWAFF.

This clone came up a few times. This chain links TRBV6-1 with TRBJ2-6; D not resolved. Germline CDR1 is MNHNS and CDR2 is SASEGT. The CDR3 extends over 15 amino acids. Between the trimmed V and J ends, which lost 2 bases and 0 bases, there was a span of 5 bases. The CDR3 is CASSEQISGANVLTF. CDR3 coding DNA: TGTGCCAGCAGTGAACAGATCTCTGGGGCCAACGTCCTGACTTTC.

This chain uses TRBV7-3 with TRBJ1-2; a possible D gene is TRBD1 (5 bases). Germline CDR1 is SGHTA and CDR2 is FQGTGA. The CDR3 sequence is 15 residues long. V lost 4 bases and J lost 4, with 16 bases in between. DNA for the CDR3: TGTGCCAGCAGCTCCTCCCCCGGGGGTAGCTATGGCTACACCTTC. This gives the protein CASSSSPGGSYGYTF.

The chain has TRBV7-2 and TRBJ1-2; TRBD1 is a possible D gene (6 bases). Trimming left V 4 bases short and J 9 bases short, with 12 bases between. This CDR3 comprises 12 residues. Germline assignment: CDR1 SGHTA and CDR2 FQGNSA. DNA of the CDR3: TGTGCCAGCAGCTCGAACAGGGAGAGCTACACCTTC. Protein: CASSSNRESYTF.

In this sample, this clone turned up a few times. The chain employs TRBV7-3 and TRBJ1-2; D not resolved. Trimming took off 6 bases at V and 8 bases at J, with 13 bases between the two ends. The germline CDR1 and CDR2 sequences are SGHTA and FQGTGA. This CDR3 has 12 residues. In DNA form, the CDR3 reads TGTGCCAGCAGAGGCCGTCGTGGAGGCTACACCTTC. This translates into CASRGRRGGYTF.

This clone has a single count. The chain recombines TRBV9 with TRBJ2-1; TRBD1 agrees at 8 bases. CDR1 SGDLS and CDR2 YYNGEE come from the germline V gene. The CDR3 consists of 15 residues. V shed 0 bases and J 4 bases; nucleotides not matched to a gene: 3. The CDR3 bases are TGTGCCAGCAGCGTAGGGACAGGGAAATACAATGAGCAGTTCTTC. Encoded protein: CASSVGTGKYNEQFF.

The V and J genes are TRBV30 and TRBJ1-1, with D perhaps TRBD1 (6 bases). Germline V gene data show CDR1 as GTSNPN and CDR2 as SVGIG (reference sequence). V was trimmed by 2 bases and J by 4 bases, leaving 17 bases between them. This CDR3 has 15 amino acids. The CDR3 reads CAWSPSMEGGTEAFF. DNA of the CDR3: TGTGCCTGGAGTCCAAGTATGGAGGGGGGCACTGAAGCTTTCTTT.